This T cell receptor (beta chain) was documented in a study of quantifying T cell responses using KT2 cells. Study overall: TCR alpha and beta constant-region primers primed reverse transcription of RNA. Study-level results: At about one KT2 cell per 100,000 PBMC, KT2 sequences were still detected.

Known numbers of the T cell clone KT2 were added to PBMC. A range of KT2-to-PBMC ratios was made using fixed PBMC numbers. Worth noting for this clonotype: Its specificity is not known.

The cDNA 3' end received a ligated oligonucleotide with a UMI. An equimolar mix of RC1.1 and RC1.2 primed the beta chain across TRBC1 and TRBC2. TCRdb fed the UMI-ligation and nested PCR reads into MiXCR, producing one record per CDR3 protein. The table lists approximately 41,000 distinct CDR3 sequences, over 15% of them singletons. V trimming: 5 bases; J trimming: 2 bases; junction bases outside the gene matches: 7. The CDR3 has 15 amino acids. Looked up from germline, CDR1 is MDHEN and CDR2 is SYDVKM. This clonotype was obtained from a human donor. The chain uses TRBV28 and TRBJ2-7, with 9 bases lining up with TRBD2. Sequenced sample: PBMCs spiked with cells of the T cell clone KT2. CDR3 bases: TGTGCCAGCAGTCGAGCCAGCGGGGGGACCTACGAGCAGTACTTC. Protein sequence: CASSRASGGTYEQYF.